Presented here are 11 T cell receptor beta chains from one specimen sequenced in a study of blood T cell repertoires in COVID-19. Sequencing used immunoSEQ multiplex PCR; TCRdb keeps in-frame clones, though not all of them. The table includes around 240,000 clones, 70% to 90% detected once. Sequenced: peripheral blood. Receptor source: a man between 40 and 49 years old with acute or convalescent COVID-19.

The chain has TRBV7-2 and TRBJ1-1; tentative D call: TRBD1 (6 bases). CDR3 length: 15 amino acids. V gave up 2 bases and J gave up 7 bases, with 17 bases separating them. Germline CDR1 and CDR2: SGHTA and FQGNSA. The CDR3 coding sequence is TGTGCCAGCAGCTTATTTGGGGGCACGGTGATTGAAGCTTTCTTT. As protein: CASSLFGGTVIEAFF. Combining the CDR3 with reference TRBV7-2 and TRBJ1-1 gives the whole variable domain GAGVSQSPSNKVTEKGKDVELRCDPISGHTALYWYRQSLGQGLEFLIYFQGNSAPDKSGLPSDRFSAERTGGSVSTLTIQRTQQEDSAVYLCASSLFGGTVIEAFFGQGTRLTVV.

The chain employs TRBV5-1 and TRBJ2-1, with 7 bases identical to TRBD1. CDR1 is SGHRS and CDR2 is YFSETQ in the germline V gene. The trim removed 0 bases at V and 4 bases at J, leaving 4 bases unmatched. There are 15 residues in the CDR3. Here the CDR3 DNA reads TGCGCCAGCAGCTTGGTGGGACAGACGTACAATGAGCAGTTCTTC. This encodes CASSLVGQTYNEQFF.

This clone appeared once. The chain uses TRBV5-5 and TRBJ1-3; no clear D. Germline assignment: CDR1 SGHKS and CDR2 YYEKEE (reference sequence). CDR3 length: 15 residues. V was clipped by 1 base and J by 0 bases, with 8 bases between them. The CDR3 sequence: CASSLYELSGNTIYF. CDR3 nucleotides: TGTGCCAGCAGCTTGTATGAGCTCTCTGGAAACACCATATATTTT. Together with reference TRBV5-5 and TRBJ1-3, the CDR3 gives the full variable domain: DAGVTQSPTHLIKTRGQQVTLRCSPISGHKSVSWYQQVLGQGPQFIFQYYEKEERGRGNFPDRFSARQFPNYSSELNVNALLLGDSALYLCASSLYELSGNTIYFGEGSWLTVV.

Here the CDR3 DNA reads TGTGCCAGCAGTGATAGGGGGCGGAGACTTTACGAGCAGTACTTC. It yields the protein CASSDRGRRLYEQYF. The V gene is TRBV6-1, the J gene TRBJ2-7, with 7 positions matching TRBD1. V dropped 3 bases and J dropped 4; count of bases not matched to a gene: 9. CDR1 and CDR2 from the germline V gene are MNHNS and SASEGT. This CDR3 region has 15 residues.

V is TRBV9 and J is TRBJ2-7, with D uncertain. This CDR3 is 14 amino acids long. V was cut by 1 base and J by 0 bases, with 8 bases left in between. Germline loops: CDR1 SGDLS, CDR2 YYNGEE. This CDR3 is CASSVTFGSYEQYF. The CDR3 nucleotides read TGTGCCAGCAGCGTAACGTTCGGCTCCTACGAGCAGTACTTC.

The V gene is TRBV2, the J gene TRBJ1-3; D unclear. V gave up 5 bases and J gave up 1 base, with 12 bases separating them. Germline CDR1 SNHLY, CDR2 FYNNEI. CDR3 length: 15 residues. The CDR3 loop reads CASSLIPTSGNTIYF. The CDR3 bases are TGTGCCAGCAGTCTAATACCTACTTCTGGAAACACCATATATTTT.

CDR3: CASKGSVNGYEQYF. In DNA, the CDR3 is TGTGCCAGTAAGGGGTCAGTTAATGGCTACGAGCAGTACTTC. The chain combines TRBV19 with TRBJ2-7, with a tentative D call TRBD1 (5 bases). There are 14 residues in the CDR3. V lost 7 bases, J lost 3 bases, and 16 bases lay in between. Per the germline V gene, CDR1 is LNHDA and CDR2 is SQIVND (reference sequence).

The chain has TRBV18 and TRBJ1-1; 7 nucleotides match TRBD1. There are 15 residues in the CDR3. The germline gives CDR1 KGHSH, CDR2 LQKENI. Trimming at V came to 5 bases and at J to 1 base, leaving 7 bases not matched to a gene. CDR3 in amino acids: CASSAATGQNTEAFF. Written as DNA, the CDR3 is TGTGCCAGCTCAGCCGCGACAGGGCAGAACACTGAAGCTTTCTTT.

The chain couples TRBV7-2 to TRBJ1-5; D is undetermined. Germline V gene sequence: CDR1 SGHTA, CDR2 FQGNSA. This CDR3 comprises 13 residues. V lost 6 bases, J lost 6 bases, and 12 bases lay in between. For the CDR3, the DNA is TGTGCCAGCAGGGGAGAATGGGGTCAGCCCCAGCATTTT. As protein: CASRGEWGQPQHF.

This clone was observed a single time. The gene calls are TRBV18 and TRBJ2-7, with 9 positions matching TRBD2. The J segment lost 2 bases and the V segment lost 0 bases, leaving 2 bases of the junction unmatched. This CDR3 is 15 amino acids long. Germline CDR1 KGHSH, CDR2 LQKENI. The CDR3 DNA reads as TGTGCCAGCTCACCACCTAGCGGGGGCCCCTACGAGCAGTACTTC. Protein sequence: CASSPPSGGPYEQYF.

The genes are TRBV6-5 and TRBJ1-5; TRBD1 might be the D (5 bases). The length of the CDR3 is 15 residues. V gave up 7 bases and J gave up 5 bases, with 18 bases separating them. Germline values: CDR1 MNHEY, CDR2 SVGAGI. As DNA, the CDR3 is TGTGCCAGCAACAGGCGACTCGCCGCGGATCAGCCCCAGCATTTT. This encodes CASNRRLAADQPQHF.